This note documents a single T cell receptor (beta chain) sequence. The protocol was immunoSEQ multiplex PCR, while the TCRdb copy is restricted to in-frame clones and leaves out a portion. The table includes about 320,000 clones, 70% to 90% detected once. This specimen belongs to a study of blood T cell repertoires in COVID-19. Those enrolled, adults aged roughly 18 to 95 years, came from under 25 US areas. Cohort allocation depended upon clinical history that participants reported. All recovered Cohort 3 donors got two negative PCRs, got clearance, or saw symptom resolution. The J segment lost 5 bases and the V segment lost 0 bases, leaving 8 bases of the junction unmatched. Germline V lookup: CDR1 KGHSH, CDR2 LQKENI. This CDR3 has 16 residues.

The gene calls are TRBV18 and TRBJ2-5; 8 bases are a match to TRBD1. Sequenced: PBMCs or T cells enriched from blood (not recorded which). The TCR originated in a woman in her 30s who had recovered from COVID-19. The CDR3 protein is CASSPPGQARAETQYF. CDR3 DNA: TGTGCCAGCTCACCACCGGGACAGGCCAGGGCGGAGACCCAGTACTTC.